What follows are 28 T cell receptor beta chains derived from one specimen sequenced in a study of graft-versus-host responses after intestinal transplantation. Irradiated, violet-dye-labeled stimulator cells, about 200,000 in number, were plated with about 200,000 CFSE-labeled responder cells. Libraries were prepared by immunoSEQ multiplex PCR; TCRdb keeps only in-frame clonotypes and omits some of them. The sample yields approximately 7,000 clones, around 24% seen once. The source material was alloreactive CD8+ T cells from a mixed lymphocyte reaction culture, sampled before transplantation. Regarding subset: CFSE-low proliferating T cells sorted from approximately 6-day pre-transplant mixed lymphocyte reaction (GvH or HvG direction). The source of these receptors is a human patient who was an organ donor for intestinal transplantation.

The gene calls are TRBV27 and TRBJ2-1; D is possibly TRBD1 or TRBD2 (5 bases each). Germline V CDR1 and CDR2: MNHEY, SMNVEV (reference sequence). This CDR3 comprises 14 residues. Trimming cost V 8 bases and J 0 bases, with 11 bases left between them. CDR3: CASQWGSSYNEQFF. DNA of the CDR3: TGTGCCAGCCAATGGGGGAGCTCCTACAATGAGCAGTTCTTC.

The chain combines TRBV11-2 with TRBJ2-7; the D gene is possibly TRBD2 (6 bases). The germline CDR1 and CDR2 sequences are SGHAT and FQNNGV. The CDR3 covers 15 residues. V was clipped by 5 bases and J by 4 bases, with 18 bases between them. The CDR3 loop is CASSQVSGVGYEQYF. The CDR3, as DNA: TGTGCCAGCAGCCAAGTTTCGGGAGTAGGTTACGAGCAGTACTTC. Full variable domain (remainder filled in from reference TRBV11-2 and TRBJ2-7): EAGVAQSPRYKIIEKRQSVAFWCNPISGHATLYWYQQILGQGPKLLIQFQNNGVVDDSQLPKDRFSAERLKGVDSTLKIQPAKLEDSAVYLCASSQVSGVGYEQYFGPGTRLTVT.

This clone is termed large. The chain joins TRBV4-1 to TRBJ2-3; D gene ambiguous. CDR3 length: 11 residues. The V and J ends lost 1 base and 4 bases respectively, with 0 bases between them. Germline-derived CDR1 and CDR2 are MGHRA and YSYEKL. CDR3 in DNA: TGCGCCAGCAGCCAAGCAGATACGCAGTATTTT. This codes for CASSQADTQYF.

This sequence joins TRBV15 and TRBJ2-7; unclear D gene. The CDR3 is 14 residues long. Germline CDR1 LNHNV, CDR2 YYDKDF (reference sequence). V gave up 4 bases and J gave up 0 bases, with 10 bases separating them. CDR3 sequence reads: CATSKFDTSYEQYF. CDR3 DNA: TGTGCCACCAGCAAATTCGACACCTCCTACGAGCAGTACTTC.

Within the sample, this clone is large. V is TRBV15 and J is TRBJ2-2; 11 nucleotides agree with TRBD2. V trimming: 0 bases; J trimming: 1 base; junction bases outside the gene matches: 7. The CDR3 runs to 19 residues. Germline CDR1 LNHNV, CDR2 YYDKDF (reference sequence). This chain's CDR3 is CATSRDPAGTSGNTGELFF. In DNA, the CDR3 is TGTGCCACCAGCAGAGACCCAGCCGGGACTAGCGGGAACACCGGGGAGCTGTTTTTT.

This clone was detected only a few times. This chain links TRBV6-5 with TRBJ1-1, with 7 bases fitting TRBD1. This CDR3 has 13 residues. Germline V gives CDR1 MNHEY, CDR2 SVGAGI. The V and J ends lost 4 bases and 8 bases, in that order; junction bases with no gene match: 7. As DNA, the CDR3 is TGTGCCAGCAGTTGGGACAGCGGGGCGGAAGCTTTCTTT. Translated: CASSWDSGAEAFF.

This clone was seen only a few times. The chain recombines TRBV11-2 with TRBJ2-2; D is ambiguous. Germline CDR1 and CDR2: SGHAT and FQNNGV. The CDR3 is made up of 14 amino acids. V was cut by 1 base and J by 1 base, with 4 bases left in between. CDR3 in amino acids: CASSLGQNTGELFF. For the CDR3, the DNA is TGTGCCAGCAGCTTAGGTCAGAACACCGGGGAGCTGTTTTTT.

Sample share makes this clone large (0.1 to 1%). V and J are TRBV27 and TRBJ2-6; no reliable D call. The CDR3 is 14 amino acids. CDR1 is MNHEY, CDR2 SMNVEV, per germline (reference sequence). V was shortened by 5 bases and J by 0 bases, with 5 bases between the two germline ends. The CDR3 spells CASSKVSGANVLTF. The DNA of the CDR3 is TGTGCCAGCAGTAAAGTCTCTGGGGCCAACGTCCTGACTTTC.

Points on this clone: Possible read error: a much larger clone is one base away. Distinct nucleotide sequences in the sample also encode this CDR3. The V gene is TRBV11-2, the J gene TRBJ2-7; tentatively, D is TRBD1 (5 bases). V lost 3 bases, J lost 4 bases, and 10 bases lay in between. Germline V gene sequence: CDR1 SGHAT, CDR2 FQNNGV. This CDR3 has 13 residues. The CDR3 nucleotides are TGTGCCAGCAGCTTGGGTACAGGATACGAGCAGTACTTC. Amino acids: CASSLGTGYEQYF.

The table lists this clone with a few counts. V and J are TRBV4-2 and TRBJ2-1; 9 bases match TRBD2. V lost 5 bases to trimming and J lost 3 bases; unmatched junction nucleotides: 14. The length of the CDR3 is 18 residues. Germline CDR1 LGHNA, CDR2 YNFKEQ. The CDR3 sequence: CASSLLREGLSLYNEQFF. In DNA, the CDR3 is TGTGCCAGCAGCTTGTTGCGGGAGGGCCTTTCCCTCTACAATGAGCAGTTCTTC.

The gene calls are TRBV18 and TRBJ2-7, with 8 bases lining up with TRBD2. The germline V gene has CDR1 KGHSH and CDR2 LQKENI. The V gene end was trimmed by 5 bases and the J gene end by 2 bases; junction bases not matched to a gene: 11. This CDR3 comprises 16 residues. The CDR3 is CASSKVSREVPYEQYF. CDR3 bases: TGTGCCAGCTCAAAGGTTTCGCGGGAGGTACCCTACGAGCAGTACTTC. Complete variable domain (other parts from reference TRBV18 and TRBJ2-7): NAGVMQNPRHLVRRRGQEARLRCSPMKGHSHVYWYRQLPEEGLKFMVYLQKENIIDESGMPKERFSAEFPKEGPSILRIQQVVRGDSAAYFCASSKVSREVPYEQYFGPGTRLTVT.

The V and J genes are TRBV6-1 and TRBJ2-7; the D is unclear. Germline loops: CDR1 MNHNS, CDR2 SASEGT. V was trimmed by 3 bases and J by 4 bases, leaving 13 bases between them. CDR3 length equals 14 residues. CDR3 bases: TGTGCCAGCAGTGAGATGGTTCCCGTTTACGAGCAGTACTTC. Encoded protein: CASSEMVPVYEQYF.

For this clone: Germline and junction disagree at one end, which may indicate a read error. The chain couples TRBV6-6 to TRBJ2-1; 8 nucleotides line up with TRBD2. In germline, CDR1 is MNHNY, CDR2 SVGAGI (reference sequence). This CDR3 spans 15 amino acids. Here the CDR3 reads CASSPAAGVANEQFF. CDR3 in DNA: TGCGCCAGCAGTCCCGCAGCGGGAGTGGCCAATGAGCAGTTCTTC.

In its sample, this clone was seen a few times. This rearrangement joins TRBV15 to TRBJ2-3; D is perhaps TRBD1 (6 bases). V was shortened by 7 bases and J by 2 bases, with 16 bases between the two germline ends. Germline lookup yields CDR1 LNHNV and CDR2 YYDKDF (reference sequence). The CDR3 is made up of 15 amino acids. CDR3 sequence (DNA): TGTGCCACCACCCCAATGACAGGTAACACAGATACGCAGTATTTT. This codes for CATTPMTGNTDTQYF. The full variable domain, with the rest looked up from reference TRBV15 and TRBJ2-3, is DAMVIQNPRYQVTQFGKPVTLSCSQTLNHNVMYWYQQKSSQAPKLLFHYYDKDFNNEADTPDNFQSRRPNTSFCFLDIRSPGLGDTAMYLCATTPMTGNTDTQYFGPGTRLTVL.

By proportion, this clone is medium-sized. V usage is TRBV28 and J usage is TRBJ1-5; D gene ambiguous. CDR1 and CDR2 from the germline V gene are MDHEN and SYDVKM. The length of the CDR3 is 19 residues. Trimming stripped 3 bases from V and 0 bases from J, with 21 bases between. The CDR3 DNA reads as TGTGCCAGCAGTTTTCTCCTTATTGGAAGGGATAATAGCAATCAGCCCCAGCATTTT. Its protein product is CASSFLLIGRDNSNQPQHF. Full variable domain (missing parts from reference TRBV28 and TRBJ1-5): DVKVTQSSRYLVKRTGEKVFLECVQDMDHENMFWYRQDPGLGLRLIYFSYDVKMKEKGDIPEGYSVSREKKERFSLILESASTNQTSMYLCASSFLLIGRDNSNQPQHFGDGTRLSIL.

This clone was seen only a few times. The chain carries TRBV7-6 and TRBJ1-1, with D maybe TRBD1 (6 bases). CDR1 and CDR2 from the germline V gene are SGHVS and FNYEAQ. CDR3 length equals 13 residues. V shed 5 bases and J shed 5 bases, with 12 bases lying between them. The CDR3: CASSPGQYTEAFF. In DNA form, the CDR3 reads TGTGCCAGCAGCCCTGGACAGTATACTGAAGCTTTCTTT.

This clone was found a few times. This rearrangement joins TRBV6-5 to TRBJ2-7, with D possibly matching TRBD2 (5 bases). This CDR3 is 13 amino acids long. Germline CDR1 MNHEY, CDR2 SVGAGI. V dropped 6 bases and J dropped 4 bases, with 13 bases sitting between them. This CDR3 is CASSVSVMYEQYF. The DNA for the CDR3 is TGTGCCAGCAGCGTTAGCGTTATGTACGAGCAGTACTTC.

The CDR3 region has the DNA TGCGCCAGCAGCCAAATGTGGGAGAAAGTTTTTAATGAGCAGTTCTTC. Translation gives CASSQMWEKVFNEQFF. V is TRBV4-1 and J is TRBJ2-1, with D possibly matching TRBD2 (5 bases). V gave up 2 bases and J gave up 7 bases, with 18 bases separating them. This CDR3 contains 16 residues. Germline V gene lookup returns CDR1 MGHRA and CDR2 YSYEKL.

By sample share, this clone is medium-sized. This sequence joins TRBV5-1 and TRBJ2-7; D is ambiguous. Between the trimmed V and J ends, which lost 1 base and 2 bases, there was a span of 7 bases. Germline V gene data show CDR1 as SGHRS and CDR2 as YFSETQ. The CDR3 totals 13 residues. The CDR3 DNA is TGCGCCAGCAGCTTGAGCCCGACCTACGAGCAGTACTTC. It specifies CASSLSPTYEQYF.

A remark on this clone: Other DNA sequences in the same sample also yield this CDR3. The gene calls are TRBV9 and TRBJ2-3; 13 nucleotides line up with TRBD2. Germline CDR1 reads SGDLS; CDR2 reads YYNGEE. V lost 0 bases, J lost 0 bases, and 4 bases stayed unmatched. The CDR3 contains 18 residues. The CDR3 DNA sequence: TGTGCCAGCAGCGTAGGACTAGCGGGAGGACCTAGCACAGATACGCAGTATTTT. Its protein product is CASSVGLAGGPSTDTQYF.

Turning to this clone: The junction and the germline gene differ at one end; a read error may be behind it. The chain has TRBV4-1 and TRBJ2-3; no firm D call. CDR1 is MGHRA, CDR2 YSYEKL, per germline. The CDR3 extends over 18 amino acids. The CDR3 loop reads CASSQEWFRARLTDTQYF. The CDR3 DNA sequence: TGCGCCAGCAGCCAAGAATGGTTCCGTGCAAGGCTCACAGATACGCAGTATTTC.

The rearrangement uses TRBV28 and TRBJ2-1, with TRBD1 matching 8 bases. The CDR3 consists of 17 residues. Germline values: CDR1 MDHEN, CDR2 SYDVKM. With 3 bases clipped from V and 3 bases from J, the junction kept 10 bases outside the gene matches. CDR3 bases: TGTGCCAGCAGTTTCGCTACAGGGGGAGGATTCTACAATGAGCAGTTCTTC. This encodes CASSFATGGGFYNEQFF.

This clone was counted a few times. The V and J genes are TRBV9 and TRBJ2-7; D is undetermined. V was cut by 4 bases and J by 4 bases, with 6 bases left in between. The CDR3 extends over 11 amino acids. Germline V gives CDR1 SGDLS, CDR2 YYNGEE. Here the CDR3 reads CASSSGYEQYF. The CDR3, as DNA: TGTGCCAGCAGCTCGGGTTACGAGCAGTACTTC.

This clone was picked up a small number of times. The chain joins TRBV5-7 to TRBJ2-1, with no clear D. TRBV5-7 is assigned to the ORF class and has an uncertain function. Trimming removed 0 bases at V and 2 bases at J, with 3 bases between. The CDR3 runs to 13 residues. CDR3 loop: CASSLVPYNEQFF. As DNA, the CDR3 is TGTGCCAGCAGCTTGGTGCCCTACAATGAGCAGTTCTTC.

On this clone itself: Distinct nucleotide sequences in the sample also encode this CDR3. The chain uses TRBV14 and TRBJ2-5; 10 bases align to TRBD2. Germline CDR1 SGHDN, CDR2 FVKESK. This CDR3 is built from 17 residues. J gave up 8 bases and V 1 base, and 13 bases lay outside the gene matches. The CDR3 loop reads CASSQGSKREGGATQYF. Written as DNA, the CDR3 is TGTGCCAGCAGCCAAGGATCTAAGCGGGAGGGGGGGGCCACCCAGTACTTC.

V usage is TRBV6-9 and J usage is TRBJ2-1, with 13 bases fitting TRBD2. The V gene's germline CDR1 is MNHGY and CDR2 SVAAGI. The length of the CDR3 is 15 residues. With 3 bases clipped from V and 10 bases from J, the junction kept 6 bases outside the gene matches. The CDR3 sequence: CASSYGLAGEVEQFF. The CDR3 DNA sequence: TGTGCCAGCAGTTACGGACTAGCGGGAGAGGTGGAGCAGTTCTTC.

This clone occurred once. CDR3 in DNA: TGTGCCAGCAGCTTAAGAAAGGCAGGGACGGGCACAGATACGCAGTATTTT. Protein sequence: CASSLRKAGTGTDTQYF. The rearrangement uses TRBV7-9 and TRBJ2-3, with D possibly being TRBD1 or TRBD2 (5 bases each). Germline V lookup: CDR1 SEHNR, CDR2 FQNEAQ (reference sequence). The CDR3 extends over 17 amino acids. Trimming took off 2 bases at V and 1 base at J, with 16 bases between the two ends.

The J gene is TRBJ2-7, the V gene TRBV7-8, with TRBD1 identical over 10 bases. Germline CDR1 SGHVS, CDR2 FQNEAQ. Trimming removed 5 bases from V and 5 bases from J; junction bases left unmatched: 6. The CDR3 is made up of 14 amino acids. The DNA of the CDR3 is TGTGCCAGCAGCCCGACAGGGGGCGGCGACGAGCAGTACTTC. Protein sequence: CASSPTGGGDEQYF.